This is a list of T cell receptor beta chains from one sample in a study of cytomegalovirus exposure and HLA in healthy donors. Clones were read by immunoSEQ multiplex PCR, and TCRdb kept only the in-frame ones, dropping some. The data contain roughly 160,000 clones, about 80% of them singletons. The sequenced sample consisted of PBMCs. The origin of the receptors is a man aged 30 to 39 in good health and CMV-seronegative. The CDR3 runs from the conserved cysteine through the conserved F or W. A D gene is named only where the DNA matches it firmly.

d_gene	v_gene	j_gene	CDR3aa
NA	TRBV29-1	TRBJ2-7	CSVEDLGRVGQYF
TRBD2	TRBV29-1	TRBJ2-1	CSVAPASGGTNEQFF
NA	TRBV30	TRBJ1-2	CAFTEHLPGNGYTF
NA	TRBV6-4	TRBJ2-1	CASSPGTGNVREQFF
TRBD2	TRBV9	TRBJ2-7	CASSVALSGEQYF
TRBD1	TRBV6-5	TRBJ1-4	CASGDGQGGEKLFF
NA	TRBV7-8	TRBJ2-7	CASSLYHISGTSFYEQYF
TRBD2	TRBV11-2	TRBJ2-1	CASSPGREGEQFF
TRBD2	TRBV30	TRBJ2-6	CAWSVPTSGLSGANVLTF
TRBD1	TRBV11-1	TRBJ2-7	CASSPWGQSYEQYF
TRBD1	TRBV30	TRBJ1-4	CAWSGGQAKREKLFF
TRBD2	TRBV5-6	TRBJ2-5	CASSSSFASGGRPSETQYF
TRBD1	TRBV6-5	TRBJ2-7	CASSDRDRSEQYF
TRBD2	TRBV11-1	TRBJ2-1	CASSYRNLAGGNNEQFF
TRBD2	TRBV6-6	TRBJ2-7	CASNTAGGSTEQYF
TRBD1	TRBV28	TRBJ1-2	CASSLNRGNGYTF
NA	TRBV2	TRBJ2-1	CASSEVKRVRNEQFF
TRBD2	TRBV6-1	TRBJ2-5	CASSPGGESETQYF
NA	TRBV6-1	TRBJ1-2	CAGGGTGREPYGYTF
TRBD2	TRBV30	TRBJ2-3	CAWSTGTRIADTQYF
TRBD1	TRBV30	TRBJ1-1	CAWSSDRLNTETFF
NA	TRBV13	TRBJ2-7	CASSRSAYEQYF
NA	TRBV2	TRBJ1-6	CASRWASPLHF
NA	TRBV5-1	TRBJ2-2	CASSSGVPNTGELFF
TRBD2	TRBV7-2	TRBJ2-1	CASSSSGRAWDNEQFF
TRBD1	TRBV5-1	TRBJ1-1	CASMPGGGQGASWTEAFF
TRBD1	TRBV7-8	TRBJ1-5	CASSLGRLLPKTGTSNQPQHF